Listed below are T cell receptor beta chains from one sample, sequenced in a study of blood T cell repertoires in COVID-19. TCRdb's copy holds only in-frame clones and misses some; the assay was immunoSEQ multiplex PCR. The sample consists of about 21,000 clones, roughly 90% of them appearing once. Sequenced sample: peripheral blood. These receptors originate from a human donor in a cohort sampled during active COVID-19. CDR3s include the opening cysteine and the closing phenylalanine or tryptophan. The D gene is left open where the match is weak. Rows may omit the clone size; those that give it use once, few, many or a size class.

d_gene: .; abundance: few; v_gene: TRBV24-1; j_gene: TRBJ2-1; CDR3nt: TGTGCCACCACTGAAACTGGCTCGAGGGAGCAGTTCTTC; CDR3aa: CATTETGSREQFF
d_gene: TRBD2; abundance: .; v_gene: TRBV30; j_gene: TRBJ2-7; CDR3nt: TGTGCCTGGAGTGTCGGGACTAGCGAGTACGAGCAGTACTTC; CDR3aa: CAWSVGTSEYEQYF
d_gene: TRBD1; abundance: .; v_gene: TRBV7-9; j_gene: TRBJ1-6; CDR3nt: TGTGCCAGCAGCCTCGACAGGGGTGAATCACCCCTCCACTTT; CDR3aa: CASSLDRGESPLHF
d_gene: .; abundance: .; v_gene: TRBV2; j_gene: TRBJ1-1; CDR3nt: TGTGCCAGCAGGACTACCGGCCAGGGAGGTCGAGCTTTCTTT; CDR3aa: CASRTTGQGGRAFF
d_gene: .; abundance: .; v_gene: TRBV15; j_gene: TRBJ1-4; CDR3nt: TGTGCCACCAGCAGGGACTGGAATGAAAAACTGTTTTTT; CDR3aa: CATSRDWNEKLFF
d_gene: .; abundance: .; v_gene: TRBV11-2; j_gene: TRBJ2-5; CDR3nt: TGTGCCAGCAGCTTCGGTCGGGAGACCCAGTACTTC; CDR3aa: CASSFGRETQYF
d_gene: .; abundance: few; v_gene: TRBV9; j_gene: TRBJ2-3; CDR3nt: TGTGCCAGCAGCCCCCCCGTCGGCCTGGAGATTGCAGATACGCAGTATTTT; CDR3aa: CASSPPVGLEIADTQYF
d_gene: .; abundance: .; v_gene: TRBV27; j_gene: TRBJ2-6; CDR3nt: TGTGCCAGCAGTCCCTCAGGGGGGCCTCACGGGGCCAACGTCCTGACTTTC; CDR3aa: CASSPSGGPHGANVLTF
d_gene: .; abundance: .; v_gene: TRBV9; j_gene: TRBJ2-4; CDR3nt: TGTGCCAGCAGCGTAGGGGACGGGGGCATTCAGTACTTC; CDR3aa: CASSVGDGGIQYF
d_gene: .; abundance: .; v_gene: TRBV24-1; j_gene: TRBJ1-1; CDR3nt: TGTGCCACCAGTGATGCCACCCGGCGGGCTTTCTTT; CDR3aa: CATSDATRRAFF
d_gene: TRBD1; abundance: .; v_gene: TRBV15; j_gene: TRBJ1-2; CDR3nt: TGTGCCACCAGCGAACTGACAGGGGATGGCTACACCTTC; CDR3aa: CATSELTGDGYTF
d_gene: .; abundance: .; v_gene: TRBV5-5; j_gene: TRBJ1-1; CDR3nt: TGTGCCAGCAGCCCTGCCGGGGGGCGGTGGACTGAAGCTTTCTTT; CDR3aa: CASSPAGGRWTEAFF
d_gene: TRBD2; abundance: .; v_gene: TRBV7-2; j_gene: TRBJ2-3; CDR3nt: TGTGCCAGCAGCCGCTTACTAGCGGGAGTGGCAGATACGCAGTATTTT; CDR3aa: CASSRLLAGVADTQYF
d_gene: TRBD1; abundance: once; v_gene: TRBV2; j_gene: TRBJ1-3; CDR3nt: TGTGCCAGCAGTATTGACAGGGCCTCTGGAAACACCATATATTTT; CDR3aa: CASSIDRASGNTIYF
d_gene: TRBD1; abundance: .; v_gene: TRBV12-5; j_gene: TRBJ2-7; CDR3nt: TGTGCTAGTGGTACAGGGACAGATTTCTACGAGCAGTACTTC; CDR3aa: CASGTGTDFYEQYF
d_gene: .; abundance: .; v_gene: TRBV21-1; j_gene: TRBJ2-7; CDR3nt: TGTGCCAGCACCCCCAGAAGATCAAGCTCCTACGAGCAGTACTTC; CDR3aa: CASTPRRSSSYEQYF
d_gene: TRBD1; abundance: .; v_gene: TRBV5-1; j_gene: TRBJ2-7; CDR3nt: TGCGCCAGCAGCTTGGGTAGACAGGGGGCCAGCTCCTACGAGCAGTACTTC; CDR3aa: CASSLGRQGASSYEQYF
d_gene: .; abundance: .; v_gene: TRBV27; j_gene: TRBJ2-7; CDR3nt: TGTGCCAGCTCCTGGGGCAGGGCCTACGAGCAGTACTTC; CDR3aa: CASSWGRAYEQYF
d_gene: TRBD1; abundance: .; v_gene: TRBV18; j_gene: TRBJ2-7; CDR3nt: TGTGCCAGCTCACCCCAAGGGACAGGGGTTGCCTACGAGCAGTACTTC; CDR3aa: CASSPQGTGVAYEQYF
d_gene: TRBD1; abundance: .; v_gene: TRBV5-1; j_gene: TRBJ2-7; CDR3nt: TGCGCCAGCAGCCCATCCCTCGGGACAGCCTACGAGCAGTACTTC; CDR3aa: CASSPSLGTAYEQYF
d_gene: TRBD2; abundance: few; v_gene: TRBV7-8; j_gene: TRBJ2-1; CDR3nt: TGTGCCAGCAGCCAAATGGGACTAGCGGGGTACAATGAGCAGTTCTTC; CDR3aa: CASSQMGLAGYNEQFF
d_gene: .; abundance: .; v_gene: TRBV16; j_gene: TRBJ1-1; CDR3nt: TGTGCCAGCAGCCCCAACGTCGGGGGGATGAACACTGAAGCTTTCTTT; CDR3aa: CASSPNVGGMNTEAFF
d_gene: TRBD1; abundance: .; v_gene: TRBV6-6; j_gene: TRBJ1-4; CDR3nt: TGTGCCAGCAGCGACAGGGGGAATGAAAAACTGTTTTTT; CDR3aa: CASSDRGNEKLFF
d_gene: .; abundance: .; v_gene: TRBV14; j_gene: TRBJ2-7; CDR3nt: TGTGCCAGCAGCCGAACCGGGACAATAATGTACGAGCAGTACTTC; CDR3aa: CASSRTGTIMYEQYF
d_gene: TRBD1; abundance: .; v_gene: TRBV2; j_gene: TRBJ2-2; CDR3nt: TGTGCCAGCATATTGAGCAGGGGGTACACCGGGGAGCTGTTTTTT; CDR3aa: CASILSRGYTGELFF
d_gene: TRBD1; abundance: .; v_gene: TRBV28; j_gene: TRBJ2-3; CDR3nt: TGTGCCAGCAGGGGACAGGTTACCACAGATACGCAGTATTTT; CDR3aa: CASRGQVTTDTQYF
d_gene: TRBD2; abundance: .; v_gene: TRBV27; j_gene: TRBJ2-7; CDR3nt: TGTGCCAGCAGTCCTGCTAGCGGAACCTACGAGCAGTACTTC; CDR3aa: CASSPASGTYEQYF
d_gene: .; abundance: .; v_gene: TRBV28; j_gene: TRBJ1-5; CDR3nt: TGTGCCAGCAGCCCTTGGACAGATGAGGGACAGCCCCAGCATTTT; CDR3aa: CASSPWTDEGQPQHF
d_gene: TRBD1; abundance: .; v_gene: TRBV19; j_gene: TRBJ1-5; CDR3nt: TGTGCCAGTTGCACGCAGGGGGGCTATAGCAATCAGCCCCAGCATTTT; CDR3aa: CASCTQGGYSNQPQHF
d_gene: .; abundance: .; v_gene: TRBV19; j_gene: TRBJ2-1; CDR3nt: TGTGCCAGTAGTTACGACTTATTCGGGAATGAGCAGTTCTTC; CDR3aa: CASSYDLFGNEQFF
d_gene: TRBD1; abundance: .; v_gene: TRBV28; j_gene: TRBJ2-5; CDR3nt: TGTGCCAGCAGTTTAAGACAGGGTCAAGAGACCCAGTACTTC; CDR3aa: CASSLRQGQETQYF
d_gene: TRBD1; abundance: .; v_gene: TRBV28; j_gene: TRBJ2-1; CDR3nt: TGTGCCAGCAGCGACGGGCAGGGGGCGAGGAATGAGCAGTTCTTC; CDR3aa: CASSDGQGARNEQFF
d_gene: TRBD1; abundance: .; v_gene: TRBV30; j_gene: TRBJ1-4; CDR3nt: TGTGCCCTGGACAGGGGCAATGAAAAACTGTTTTTT; CDR3aa: CALDRGNEKLFF
d_gene: .; abundance: .; v_gene: TRBV7-9; j_gene: TRBJ2-2; CDR3nt: TGTGCCAGCGGAACCACATCCAGAGGGGGAGGGTACCCGGGGAAGCTGTTTTTT; CDR3aa: CASGTTSRGGGYPGKLFF
d_gene: TRBD1; abundance: .; v_gene: TRBV19; j_gene: TRBJ1-2; CDR3nt: TGTGCCAGTAGTCCGGATGGGGGACAGTCCAACTATGGCTACACCTTC; CDR3aa: CASSPDGGQSNYGYTF
d_gene: .; abundance: .; v_gene: TRBV24-1; j_gene: TRBJ2-1; CDR3nt: TGTGCCACCAGTGCAAGGGAGGTAATTAATCCCAATGAGCAGTTCTTC; CDR3aa: CATSAREVINPNEQFF
d_gene: .; abundance: .; v_gene: TRBV11-2; j_gene: TRBJ2-1; CDR3nt: TGTGCCAGCAGCTTAGGCGGGACCCGAAGCGGTGAGCAGTTCTTC; CDR3aa: CASSLGGTRSGEQFF
d_gene: .; abundance: once; v_gene: TRBV5-6; j_gene: TRBJ1-2; CDR3nt: TGTGCCAGCAGCTTGGCGGCCGTAGCCCGGGTCTATGGCTACACCTTC; CDR3aa: CASSLAAVARVYGYTF
d_gene: TRBD2; abundance: once; v_gene: TRBV15; j_gene: TRBJ2-1; CDR3nt: TGTGCCACCAGCACCAGCGGGACCTACAATGAGCAGTTCTTC; CDR3aa: CATSTSGTYNEQFF
d_gene: .; abundance: few; v_gene: TRBV11-2; j_gene: TRBJ1-5; CDR3nt: TGTGCCAGCAGCTTAACTGTCCGGGAGCCCCAGCATTTT; CDR3aa: CASSLTVREPQHF
d_gene: .; abundance: .; v_gene: TRBV30; j_gene: TRBJ2-1; CDR3nt: TGTGCCTGGAGCCCAGATAATGAGCAGTTCTTC; CDR3aa: CAWSPDNEQFF
d_gene: .; abundance: .; v_gene: TRBV7-9; j_gene: TRBJ1-5; CDR3nt: TGTGCCAGCAGCACCGGACAGTACAATCAGCCCCAGCATTTT; CDR3aa: CASSTGQYNQPQHF
d_gene: .; abundance: .; v_gene: TRBV7-7; j_gene: TRBJ2-5; CDR3nt: TGTGCCAGCAGCCGAGTCGCGACTCTAAGCCAAGAGACCCAGTACTTC; CDR3aa: CASSRVATLSQETQYF
d_gene: TRBD2; abundance: .; v_gene: TRBV6-6; j_gene: TRBJ2-1; CDR3nt: TGTGCCAGTGCTAGCGGGGGTCACAATGAGCAGTTCTTC; CDR3aa: CASASGGHNEQFF
d_gene: .; abundance: .; v_gene: TRBV30; j_gene: TRBJ2-3; CDR3nt: TGTGCCTGGAGTATTCCAGGGAGGTCAGATACGCAGTATTTT; CDR3aa: CAWSIPGRSDTQYF
d_gene: TRBD2; abundance: .; v_gene: TRBV11-2; j_gene: TRBJ2-7; CDR3nt: TGTGCCAGCAGCTTAGTCGCGGGGGGGTGGCGCGAGCAGTACTTC; CDR3aa: CASSLVAGGWREQYF
d_gene: TRBD1; abundance: .; v_gene: TRBV5-1; j_gene: TRBJ2-5; CDR3nt: TGCGCCAGCAGCAGACAGGGGGAAGAGACCCAGTACTTC; CDR3aa: CASSRQGEETQYF
d_gene: TRBD1; abundance: .; v_gene: TRBV11-2; j_gene: TRBJ2-7; CDR3nt: TGTGCCAGCAGCTTAGTCCGCCGGACAGGAGTCTACGAGCAGTACTTC; CDR3aa: CASSLVRRTGVYEQYF
d_gene: .; abundance: .; v_gene: TRBV7-3; j_gene: TRBJ2-2; CDR3nt: TGTGCCAGCAGCCCGAGACTAGTATCGAACACCGGGGAGCTGTTTTTT; CDR3aa: CASSPRLVSNTGELFF
d_gene: TRBD1; abundance: .; v_gene: TRBV28; j_gene: TRBJ1-1; CDR3nt: TGTGCCAGCAGTCCGACGACAGGGGGCTTGAACACTGAAGCTTTCTTT; CDR3aa: CASSPTTGGLNTEAFF
d_gene: TRBD1; abundance: .; v_gene: TRBV10-1; j_gene: TRBJ2-3; CDR3nt: TGCGCCAGCAGTCCTGGGACAGGGGGAACAGATACGCAGTATTTT; CDR3aa: CASSPGTGGTDTQYF
d_gene: .; abundance: .; v_gene: TRBV11-2; j_gene: TRBJ1-1; CDR3nt: TGTGCCAGCAGCTCGTGGACAAGTAGGTACACTGAAGCTTTCTTT; CDR3aa: CASSSWTSRYTEAFF